The 15 T cell receptor beta chains reported below all come from one sample, sequenced in a study of blood T cell repertoires in COVID-19. TCRdb's copy holds only in-frame clones and misses some; the assay was immunoSEQ multiplex PCR. The table has 55,000 to 80,000 clones, over 80% seen once. Sequences were obtained from peripheral blood. The receptors originated from a woman older than 75 with acute or convalescent COVID-19.

This chain uses TRBV7-6 with TRBJ2-1; 8 nucleotides agree with TRBD2. The CDR3 covers 16 residues. V lost 1 base to trimming and J lost 6 bases; unmatched junction nucleotides: 8. Germline V gives CDR1 SGHVS, CDR2 FNYEAQ. CDR3 sequence: CASSLVGTRGSNEQFF. CDR3 in DNA: TGTGCCAGCAGCTTAGTTGGGACTAGGGGCAGCAATGAGCAGTTCTTC.

The chain carries TRBV4-1 and TRBJ1-1, with 8 positions matching TRBD1. Trimming at V came to 5 bases and at J to 0 bases, leaving 8 bases not matched to a gene. The length of the CDR3 is 16 residues. Germline V CDR1 and CDR2: MGHRA, YSYEKL. CDR3 sequence reads: CASSAPTGAMNTEAFF. The CDR3 bases are TGCGCCAGCAGCGCCCCGACAGGGGCTATGAACACTGAAGCTTTCTTT.

The gene calls are TRBV27 and TRBJ2-1; 14 positions agree with TRBD2. Germline CDR1 is MNHEY and CDR2 is SMNVEV (reference sequence). CDR3 length equals 16 residues. V trimming: 5 bases; J trimming: 9 bases; junction bases outside the gene matches: 9. CDR3 residues: CASSPGTSGGRGEQFF. CDR3 in DNA: TGTGCCAGCAGTCCCGGGACTAGCGGGGGTAGAGGTGAGCAGTTCTTC.

This chain joins TRBV19 and TRBJ1-3, with 8 bases matching TRBD1. The CDR3 extends over 18 amino acids. Germline loops: CDR1 LNHDA, CDR2 SQIVND (reference sequence). V gave up 0 bases and J gave up 0 bases; unmatched junction bases: 7. The CDR3 DNA reads TGTGCCAGTAGTATAGATAATAGGCAGGGGGCCTCTGGAAACACCATATATTTT. Amino acids: CASSIDNRQGASGNTIYF.

This clone has a single count. V gene TRBV2 combines with J gene TRBJ1-2; 9 nucleotides agree with TRBD1. Germline loops: CDR1 SNHLY, CDR2 FYNNEI. CDR3 length: 15 amino acids. With 4 bases clipped from V and 7 bases from J, the junction kept 10 bases outside the gene matches. The CDR3 spells CASSASKQGAIGYTF. DNA of the CDR3: TGTGCCAGCAGTGCCTCTAAACAGGGGGCGATTGGCTACACCTTC.

A few counts support this clone. The V gene is TRBV3-1 (or the pseudogene TRBV3-2), the J gene TRBJ2-3, with 13 bases lining up with TRBD2. The ends lost 1 base at V and 4 bases at J; junction bases unmatched: 8. Germline CDR1 LGHDT, CDR2 YNNKEL (reference sequence). This CDR3 is built from 18 residues. In DNA form, the CDR3 reads TGTGCCAGCAGCCAAGCCCGCGTACTAGCGGGAGGGGCAGATACGCAGTATTTT. Its protein product is CASSQARVLAGGADTQYF.

V gene TRBV10-1 combines with J gene TRBJ1-1, with a weak D call TRBD1 (6 bases). Trimming pared 5 bases from V and 1 base from J, leaving 17 bases between. There are 16 residues in the CDR3. The V gene's germline CDR1 is WNHNN and CDR2 SYGVQD (reference sequence). The CDR3 DNA follows: TGCGCCAGCAGTCAACAGGGCTTCCCCCGGAACACTGAAGCTTTCTTT. Its translation: CASSQQGFPRNTEAFF.

The chain links TRBV6-5 to TRBJ2-3; possible D gene TRBD2, 6 bases. The CDR3 extends over 13 amino acids. V was cut by 5 bases and J by 5 bases, with 11 bases left in between. Germline V gives CDR1 MNHEY, CDR2 SVGAGI. As DNA, the CDR3 is TGTGCCAGCAGTCGGGACTCCCTAGATACGCAGTATTTT. Protein sequence: CASSRDSLDTQYF.

This clone was detected only a few times. The J gene is TRBJ1-2, the V gene TRBV7-9; tentative D call: TRBD1 (5 bases). Between the trimmed V and J ends, which lost 3 bases and 4 bases, there was a span of 9 bases. Germline CDR1 reads SEHNR; CDR2 reads FQNEAQ (reference sequence). This CDR3 comprises 13 residues. The DNA of the CDR3 is TGTGCCAGCAGCTTCGACAGCTTCTATGGCTACACCTTC. It specifies CASSFDSFYGYTF.

This clone was recorded a few times. This sequence joins TRBV27 and TRBJ2-7, with D uncertain. The CDR3 sequence is 16 residues long. V lost 5 bases and J 0 bases, leaving 17 bases between the germline ends. The V gene's germline CDR1 is MNHEY and CDR2 SMNVEV (reference sequence). The CDR3 sequence is CASSTLTGSLSYEQYF. CDR3 nucleotide sequence: TGTGCCAGCAGTACCCTGACCGGGTCCCTCTCCTACGAGCAGTACTTC.

The table lists this clone with a count of one. The rearrangement links TRBV2 to TRBJ1-2; D uncertain. V lost 6 bases, J lost 2 bases, and 4 bases lay in between. CDR1 is SNHLY, CDR2 FYNNEI, per germline. CDR3 length: 11 residues. Here the CDR3 reads CASRENYGYTF. The CDR3 DNA reads as TGTGCCAGCAGAGAGAACTATGGCTACACCTTC.

The chain has TRBV10-3 and TRBJ2-1; 9 bases are a match to TRBD2. Losses at the gene ends were 0 bases for V and 0 bases for J; bases not matched to a gene: 3. CDR3 length: 17 residues. In germline, CDR1 is ENHRY, CDR2 SYGVKD. The CDR3 DNA sequence: TGTGCCATCAGTGAGTCCTTTAGCGGGAGCTCCTACAATGAGCAGTTCTTC. It translates to CAISESFSGSSYNEQFF.

The rearrangement uses TRBV2 and TRBJ1-5, with D perhaps matching TRBD1 (6 bases). The V and J ends lost 3 bases and 5 bases respectively, with 14 bases between them. This CDR3 is built from 15 residues. In germline, CDR1 is SNHLY, CDR2 FYNNEI. The CDR3: CASSEDSQDYQPQHF. The CDR3, as DNA: TGTGCCAGCAGTGAGGACAGTCAAGATTATCAGCCCCAGCATTTT.

CDR3 bases: TGTGCCAGCAGCTTAACTCCCCCGGGAGCGGTTGAGACCCAGTACTTC. Amino acid sequence: CASSLTPPGAVETQYF. The chain joins TRBV7-3 to TRBJ2-5, with D possibly being TRBD2 (6 bases). V lost 0 bases to trimming and J lost 5 bases, with 16 bases between them. Germline V CDR1 and CDR2: SGHTA, FQGTGA. The CDR3 has 16 residues.

The chain links TRBV19 to TRBJ1-1; 7 bases match TRBD1. The length of the CDR3 is 13 residues. J lost 5 bases, V lost 5 bases, and 5 bases had no gene match. Germline lookup yields CDR1 LNHDA and CDR2 SQIVND (reference sequence). CDR3 coding DNA: TGTGCCAGTAGTGTCGAGGGGGCTACTGAAGCTTTCTTT. Protein product: CASSVEGATEAFF.